This TCR beta chain was retrieved from a study of cytomegalovirus exposure and HLA in healthy donors. Remarks on this clone: Its antigen is as yet unknown.

Both 60 Vbeta primers and 13 Jbeta primers went into the PCR. Produced via immunoSEQ multiplex PCR; TCRdb's table is partial and in-frame only. The sample has approximately 120,000 clones, around 80% seen once. Study-level findings and limits: Researchers reported from a later analysis that most CMV-associated TCR beta chains appeared HLA-restricted. Other equally common chains were less clonally expanded than HLA-associated TCR beta chains, a later analysis showed. The HLA-A and HLA-B alleles of most subjects were reportedly predicted accurately from TCR beta sequences.

CDR1 is MDHEN, CDR2 SYDVKM, per germline. The CDR3 is 15 amino acids. V lost 4 bases, J lost 1 base, and 13 bases lay in between. The receptor's source is a man aged 50 to 60 in good health and CMV-seronegative. The chain carries TRBV28 and TRBJ1-1, with D perhaps matching TRBD1 (6 bases). The material sequenced was PBMCs. The CDR3 sequence is CASSYTLGGNTEAFF. In DNA form, the CDR3 reads TGTGCCAGCAGTTATACCCTAGGGGGGAACACTGAAGCTTTCTTT.